This record looks at one T cell receptor (beta chain) sequence and its context. A count is missing, but by frequency this clonotype is medium-sized (0.01 to 0.1%). No antigen is known for it. This sample stems from a study of CXCR3-negative and CXCR3-positive naive CD8 T cells (dated by TCRdb to between 2017 and 2020). With regard to the full study: In total, about 135 million TRB reads were obtained, corresponding to roughly 1.5 +/- 0.3 million reads per library. The diversity and physicochemical repertoire analyses included approximately ten donors pooled from two independent experiments. The TRBV-TRBJ cluster analysis covered naive subsets from roughly five donors and memory cells from 3 donors.

The paper's findings and limits, for the study overall: Similar TRBV-TRBJ usage was shown by naive CXCR3-negative and CXCR3-positive cells from the same donor, whereas distinct patterns were shown by memory cells. Because surface CD5, which has been linked to self-reactivity in mice, was comparable between naive subsets, TCR interaction strength was also inferred from TRB CDR3 physicochemical properties. Repertoire diversity was comparably high in both naive subsets but much lower in memory CD8+ T cells. Freshly isolated PBMCs were used for most assays because CXCR3 expression went down partially after cryopreservation. Compared with CXCR3-negative naive cells, CXCR3-positive naive cells had TRB CDR3s with higher hydrophobicity (lower Kidera factor 4), lower energy, and higher strength and volume indices.

The cysteine opens and the phenylalanine closes a CDR3 of 15 amino acids. DNA for this receptor is not on file. Based on the germline V gene, the CDR1 and CDR2 sequences are SGHNT and YENEEA. For every CD8+ T cell subset, 300,000 cells were flow-sorted straight into RLT lysis buffer, and each subset was sorted in triplicate. To exclude memory contaminants, naive CD8+ T cells were stringently defined as CD45RO-CCR7+CD27+CD95-. Standard density gradient centrifugation was used to isolate peripheral blood mononuclear cells from buffy coats. A FACSAria III was used to flow-sort naive CXCR3-negative and CXCR3-positive CD8+ T cells. Total RNA was extracted from sorted cells using an RNeasy Mini Kit. Instrument used: NextSeq 550. The Human TCR Profiling Kit (MiLaboratory) was used to prepare UMI-labeled 5' RACE TRB cDNA libraries. cDNA synthesis used the entire amount of extracted RNA, and PCR amplification then used the entire amount of cDNA produced. The libraries were made side by side, with each library going through the same number of PCR cycles. The paper's processing steps were these. With a minimum of two reads required per UMI, MIGEC and MiXCR pulled out about 49,000 +/- 11,000 unique UMI-labeled TRB cDNA molecules from each library. On average, approximately 40,000 +/- 10,000 functional in-frame TRB CDR3 nucleotide clonotypes lacking stop codons were found per library. After each sample was downsampled to 5000 UMI-labeled TRB molecules, VDJtools was used to calculate diversity metrics such as normalized Shannon-Wiener and Chao1. VDJtools computed clonotype-size-weighted physicochemical properties of the central five CDR3 residues: interaction energy, strength, volume and Kidera factor 4. TCRdb reprocessed the reads and provides one entry for every CDR3 protein sequence; no DNA is given. The authors' filters were not applied to this entry. This sample's listing comprises 6,000 or so distinct CDR3 sequences. The ten top clones hold about 1.5% of the sample.

Material: naive CXCR3- CD8+ T cells from blood. What this sample's cell subset or site label stands for: CD45RO-CCR7+CD27+CD95- naive CD8+ T cells lacking CXCR3 (TNR3-). The V and J segments used are TRBV11-3 and TRBJ2-1; TCRdb lists TRBD1, though no DNA is available to test this call. This sequence originates from a human donor in good health. Some clones in this sample may be carry-over from other donors' samples. This receptor has the CDR3 CASSLEEGGVDEQFF.